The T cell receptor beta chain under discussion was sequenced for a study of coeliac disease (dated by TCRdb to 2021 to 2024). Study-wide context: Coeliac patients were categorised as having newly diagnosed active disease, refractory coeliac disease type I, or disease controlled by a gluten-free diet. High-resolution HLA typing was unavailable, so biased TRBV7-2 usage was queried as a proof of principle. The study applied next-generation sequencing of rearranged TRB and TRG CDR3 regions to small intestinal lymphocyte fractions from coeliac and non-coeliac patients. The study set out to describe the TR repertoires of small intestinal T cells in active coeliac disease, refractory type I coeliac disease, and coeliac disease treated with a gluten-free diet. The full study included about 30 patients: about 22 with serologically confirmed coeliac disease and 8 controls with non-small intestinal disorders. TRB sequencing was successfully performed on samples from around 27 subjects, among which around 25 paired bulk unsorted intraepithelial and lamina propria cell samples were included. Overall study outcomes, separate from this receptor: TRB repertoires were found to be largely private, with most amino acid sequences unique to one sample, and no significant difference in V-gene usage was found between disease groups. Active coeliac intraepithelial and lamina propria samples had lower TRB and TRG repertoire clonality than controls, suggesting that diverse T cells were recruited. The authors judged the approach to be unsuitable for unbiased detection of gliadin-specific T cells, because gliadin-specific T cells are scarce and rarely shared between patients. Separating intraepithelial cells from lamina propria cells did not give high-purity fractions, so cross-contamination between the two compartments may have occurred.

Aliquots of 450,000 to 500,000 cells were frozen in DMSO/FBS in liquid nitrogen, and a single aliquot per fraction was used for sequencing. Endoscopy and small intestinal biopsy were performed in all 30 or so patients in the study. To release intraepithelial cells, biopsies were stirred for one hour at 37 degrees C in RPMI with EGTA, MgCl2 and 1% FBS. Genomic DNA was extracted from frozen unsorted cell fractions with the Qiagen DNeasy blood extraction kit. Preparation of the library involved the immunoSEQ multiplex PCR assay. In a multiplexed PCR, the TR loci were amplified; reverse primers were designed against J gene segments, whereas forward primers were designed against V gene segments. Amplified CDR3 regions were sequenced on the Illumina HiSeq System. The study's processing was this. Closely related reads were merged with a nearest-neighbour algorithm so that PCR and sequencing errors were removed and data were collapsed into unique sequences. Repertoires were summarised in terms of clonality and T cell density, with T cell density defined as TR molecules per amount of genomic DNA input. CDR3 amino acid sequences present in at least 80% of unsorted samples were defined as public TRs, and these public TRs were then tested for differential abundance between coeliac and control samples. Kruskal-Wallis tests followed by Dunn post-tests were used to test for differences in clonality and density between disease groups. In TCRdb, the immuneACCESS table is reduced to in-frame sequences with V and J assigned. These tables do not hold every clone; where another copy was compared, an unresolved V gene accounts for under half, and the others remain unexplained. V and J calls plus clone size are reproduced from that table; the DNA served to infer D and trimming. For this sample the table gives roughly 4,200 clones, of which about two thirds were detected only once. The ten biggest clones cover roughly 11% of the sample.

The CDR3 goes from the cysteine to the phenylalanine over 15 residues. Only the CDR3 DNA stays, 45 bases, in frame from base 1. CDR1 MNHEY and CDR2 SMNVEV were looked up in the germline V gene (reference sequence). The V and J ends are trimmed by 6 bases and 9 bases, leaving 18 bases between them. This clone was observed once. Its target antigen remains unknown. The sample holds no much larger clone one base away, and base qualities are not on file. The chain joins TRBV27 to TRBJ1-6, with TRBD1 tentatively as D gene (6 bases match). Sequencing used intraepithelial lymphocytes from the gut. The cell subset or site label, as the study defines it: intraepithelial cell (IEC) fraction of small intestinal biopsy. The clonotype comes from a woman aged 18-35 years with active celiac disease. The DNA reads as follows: TGTGCCAGCAGCGTACAGGGTCGGTATGGTTCACCCCTCCACTTT. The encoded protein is CASSVQGRYGSPLHF.